The 10 T cell receptor beta chains below come from one sample, sequenced in a study of early T cells in non-severe SARS-CoV-2 infection. TCRdb used MiXCR to reprocess the 5' RACE reads, holding one entry per CDR3 protein. The table includes fewer than 85,000 distinct CDR3 sequences, more than 9% detected once. Material: whole blood. These receptors were taken from an adult who was a healthcare worker with PCR-confirmed SARS-CoV-2 infection or an uninfected control (not recorded which).

This chain links TRBV30 with TRBJ2-1, with D maybe TRBD2 (6 bases). CDR3 size: 14 residues. Per germline, CDR1 GTSNPN and CDR2 SVGIG (reference sequence). V shed 5 bases and J shed 4 bases, with 15 bases lying between them. The CDR3 loop reads CAWERLVGYNEQFF. The CDR3 DNA reads TGTGCCTGGGAACGACTAGTCGGGTACAATGAGCAGTTCTTC.

In this sample, this clonotype turned up a few times. This rearrangement joins TRBV7-6 to TRBJ2-3; TRBD2 is a possible D gene (6 bases). The CDR3 extends over 15 amino acids. Germline CDR1 and CDR2: SGHVS and FNYEAQ. V gave up 5 bases and J gave up 0 bases, with 12 bases separating them. The CDR3 DNA follows: TGTGCCAGCAGCCCCAGCGGGCTTAGCACAGATACGCAGTATTTT. Amino acid sequence: CASSPSGLSTDTQYF.

The sample holds a few counts of this clonotype. The chain's CDR3 is CSARGVRPPYEQYF. CDR3 coding DNA: TGCAGTGCTAGAGGCGTACGACCGCCCTACGAGCAGTACTTC. The J gene is TRBJ2-7, the V gene TRBV20-1; unclear D gene. Trimming took 1 base from V and 2 from J, leaving 12 bases between them. Germline CDR1 DFQATT, CDR2 SNEGSKA (reference sequence). The CDR3 runs 14 residues.

At least ten counts were recorded for this clonotype. This chain joins TRBV11-2 and TRBJ2-3, with D unclear. CDR3 size: 16 residues. Between the trimmed V and J ends, which lost 2 bases and 5 bases, there was a span of 17 bases. The germline CDR1 and CDR2 sequences are SGHAT and FQNNGV. This chain's CDR3 is CASSLFRTAIGDTQYF. CDR3 DNA: TGTGCCAGCAGCTTATTCAGGACGGCGATAGGAGATACGCAGTATTTT.

This clonotype was counted ten times or more. The chain combines TRBV6-5 with TRBJ2-1, with 11 bases fitting TRBD2. V gave up 7 bases and J gave up 0 bases; unmatched junction bases: 5. The CDR3 covers 16 residues. The germline V gene encodes CDR1 MNHEY and CDR2 SVGAGI. The CDR3: CASKLGLADSYNEQFF. For the CDR3, the DNA is TGTGCCAGCAAACTGGGACTAGCGGACTCCTACAATGAGCAGTTCTTC.

This clonotype showed up many times. This chain connects TRBV28 to TRBJ1-6; D not certain. The V end was cut by 7 bases, the J end by 3 bases, with 7 bases between. The CDR3 loop spans 13 amino acids. Germline CDR1 MDHEN, CDR2 SYDVKM. CDR3 nucleotides: TGTGCCAGCACGGGGAACTATAATTCACCCCTCCACTTT. Its protein is CASTGNYNSPLHF.

The sample holds many counts of this clonotype. CDR3 amino acids: CASRTGGNEQFF. The CDR3 nucleotides are TGTGCCAGCAGAACAGGGGGGAATGAGCAGTTCTTC. The chain couples TRBV27 to TRBJ2-1; 8 bases are a match to TRBD1. The germline V gene has CDR1 MNHEY and CDR2 SMNVEV (reference sequence). The CDR3 loop spans 12 amino acids. Losses at the gene ends were 6 bases for V and 7 bases for J; bases not matched to a gene: 2.

There are many counts of this clonotype. The chain is built from TRBV11-2 and TRBJ1-3; unclear D gene. CDR3 size: 12 residues. The ends were cut back, 4 bases at V and 4 bases at J, with 5 bases in the middle. CDR1 and CDR2 (germline): SGHAT, FQNNGV. This CDR3 reads CASSSRGNTIYF. The DNA for the CDR3 is TGTGCCAGCAGCTCCCGGGGAAACACCATATATTTT.

This chain connects TRBV28 to TRBJ2-2; D perhaps matches TRBD1 (5 bases). The CDR3 is made up of 15 amino acids. V lost 5 bases and J lost 6, with 16 bases in between. CDR1 is MDHEN and CDR2 is SYDVKM in the germline V gene. In DNA, the CDR3 is TGTGCCAGCAGTCCCTCGACAGAGATCGCCGGGGAGCTGTTTTTT. Encoded protein: CASSPSTEIAGELFF.

This clonotype was seen ten or more times. This rearrangement joins TRBV7-6 to TRBJ1-1; 7 nucleotides align to TRBD1. This CDR3 spans 14 amino acids. Germline V lookup: CDR1 SGHVS, CDR2 FNYEAQ. The junction had 8 bases not matched to a gene; V was cut back by 5 bases and J by 5 bases. CDR3 loop: CASSQGQEPTEAFF. The DNA for the CDR3 is TGTGCCAGCAGCCAAGGACAGGAGCCTACTGAAGCTTTCTTT.